Included here is one T cell receptor beta chain sequence, with context. Its antigen is not identified. V shed 7 bases and J 9 bases; nucleotides not matched to a gene: 14. The germline CDR1 and CDR2 sequences are SNHLY and FYNNEI. The CDR3 covers 16 residues. Diagnoses were established using clinical symptoms, serum thyroxine and TRAb, thyroid ultrasound and orbital computed tomography. Blood from later-ophthalmopathy patients was taken at first hyperthyroidism diagnosis. Roughly 9.1 ml of fresh peripheral blood supplied the PBMCs. TCR beta CDR3 sequences were amplified from RNA transcripts. First-round RT-PCR targeting the TCR CDR3 was performed with the HTBI primer set. A single record per CDR3 protein comes from TCRdb applying MiXCR to the multiplex PCR reads. This sample has fewer than 900,000 distinct CDR3 sequences; approximately 19% occur once, and the top ten carry over 15%. This record comes from a study of T cells in Graves' hyperthyroidism and ophthalmopathy.

Overall study results and limits: Ophthalmopathy could be told apart from stable hyperthyroidism with a 13 V-J model.

J is TRBJ2-1 and V is TRBV2, with TRBD2 matching over 11 bases. Sequencing used blood. The TCR sequence derives from a woman aged 45-59 years with Graves' hyperthyroidism that later progressed to Graves' ophthalmopathy. The DNA for the CDR3 is TGTGCCAGCAAACTTACGACTAGCGGGGACCTTGGTGAGCAGTTCTTC. Its protein is CASKLTTSGDLGEQFF.